A selection of T cell receptor beta chains follows, all from one sample in a study of spatial heterogeneity in lung cancer. TCRdb reprocessed the 5' RACE reads via MiXCR and lists one record per CDR3 protein. The table records roughly 99,000 distinct CDR3 sequences, 19% of them present only once. Sequenced material: PBMCs, taken at follow-up. Every receptor here comes from a male donor with early-stage non-small cell lung cancer. Both conserved end residues are part of each CDR3. Fields, in order: J gene, D gene, clone size, V gene, CDR3 DNA, CDR3 protein. The D gene is left open where the match is weak. The size entry is marked missing in some rows and otherwise reads once, few, many or a size class.

TRBJ2-3,NA,few,TRBV19,TGTGCCACCGGGCCCTCCGTTGGTGATGGCACAGATACGCAGTATTTT,CATGPSVGDGTDTQYF
TRBJ1-2,NA,few,TRBV5-1,TGCGCCAGCAGCTTTCCTCCGGGACGTGAGAACTATGGCTACACCTTC,CASSFPPGRENYGYTF
TRBJ1-4,NA,NA,TRBV24-1,TGTGCCACCAGTGATCCCTTAGGCCCCGAAAAACTGTTTTTT,CATSDPLGPEKLFF
TRBJ1-6,NA,NA,TRBV4-1,TGCGCCAGCAGCCAAGCACCGGGACCCCTTAATTCACCCCTCCACTTT,CASSQAPGPLNSPLHF
TRBJ1-1,NA,NA,TRBV30,TGTGCCTGGAGTAAGGGGGTCGCCACTGAAGCTTTCTTT,CAWSKGVATEAFF
TRBJ1-5,NA,NA,TRBV7-2,TGTGCCAGCAGCCAATTTACAGGTTATAGCAATCAGCCCCAGCATTTT,CASSQFTGYSNQPQHF
TRBJ1-2,NA,NA,TRBV30,TGTGCCTGGATTTATGGAAACACTATGGGCTACACCTTC,CAWIYGNTMGYTF
TRBJ1-4,TRBD1,NA,TRBV2,TGTGCCAGCATTCGGAGACAGGGAGGGGAAAAACTGTTTTTT,CASIRRQGGEKLFF
TRBJ2-1,TRBD1,few,TRBV5-1,TGCGCCAGCAGGCCTGACAGGGCGGATAACAATGAGCAGTTCTTC,CASRPDRADNNEQFF
TRBJ2-3,NA,many,TRBV2,TGTGCCAGCAGTGAAGTGGTTTTCACAGATACGCAGTATTTT,CASSEVVFTDTQYF
TRBJ1-5,TRBD1,NA,TRBV12-3/TRBV12-4,TGTGCCAGCAGCCCGACAGGGTACAGCGATCAGCCCCAGCATTTT,CASSPTGYSDQPQHF
TRBJ1-1,NA,NA,TRBV7-9,TGTGCCAGCAGCTTAAACCAGAACACTGAAGCTTTCTTT,CASSLNQNTEAFF
TRBJ1-1,NA,few,TRBV4-3,TGCGCCAGCAGCCAACAGGAGGGAGACACTGAAGCTTTCTTT,CASSQQEGDTEAFF
TRBJ1-2,NA,NA,TRBV9,TGTGCCAGCAGCGGAAGAAACCCGGACAGTACCTATGGCTACACCTTC,CASSGRNPDSTYGYTF
TRBJ2-5,NA,few,TRBV24-1,TGTGCCACCGCCTCCGGCGGGACCGAGACCCAGTACTTC,CATASGGTETQYF
TRBJ2-3,TRBD1,NA,TRBV5-1,TGCGCCAGCAGCTTGGGGACAGGGACGACGACAGATACGCAGTATTTT,CASSLGTGTTTDTQYF
TRBJ1-4,NA,few,TRBV19,TGTGCCAGCGGCGGCAGTAGGAATGAAAAACTGTTTTTT,CASGGSRNEKLFF
TRBJ2-1,NA,many,TRBV18,TGTGCCAGCTCACCACCGGGACCCAGAAATAATGAGCAGTTCTTC,CASSPPGPRNNEQFF
TRBJ2-1,NA,few,TRBV9,TGTGCCAGCAGCGTAGACCCCCAAGGGGGGGGCGAGTACAATGAGCAGTTCTTC,CASSVDPQGGGEYNEQFF
TRBJ2-3,NA,NA,TRBV3-1,TGTGCCAGCAGCCCCAGTCACTCGGAAACGCAGTATTTT,CASSPSHSETQYF
TRBJ1-2,NA,few,TRBV4-1,TGCGCCAGCGGCCTGCCGCGGGGCGGCTACACCTTC,CASGLPRGGYTF
TRBJ1-1,NA,NA,TRBV27,TGTGCCAGCAGCGGAAAGCAGGGCCCCTTGACTGAAGCTTTCTTT,CASSGKQGPLTEAFF
TRBJ2-3,NA,NA,TRBV4-1,TGCGCCAGCAGCCAAGATTATGGCGGGTGGACAGATACGCAGTATTTT,CASSQDYGGWTDTQYF
TRBJ2-5,NA,few,TRBV29-1,TGCAGCGTTGAATCGCGGATCCAAGAGACCCAGTACTTC,CSVESRIQETQYF
TRBJ2-6,NA,many,TRBV12-3/TRBV12-4,TGTGCCAGCGGTCGGACGGAGTCTGGGGCCAACGTCCTGACTTTC,CASGRTESGANVLTF
TRBJ2-3,NA,NA,TRBV6-6,TGTGCCAGCAGTTACTCCTCCGGACGGATCACAGATACGCAGTATTTT,CASSYSSGRITDTQYF
TRBJ2-5,TRBD2,NA,TRBV2,TGTGCCAGCAGCCTTCCCGGGGGGGGGCCTCGAGAGACCCAGTACTTC,CASSLPGGGPRETQYF
TRBJ2-3,NA,few,TRBV7-3,TGTGCCAGCAGCTTATCCGGGAGTGCAGATACGCAGTATTTT,CASSLSGSADTQYF
TRBJ2-3,NA,few,TRBV12-2,TGTGCAAGTCGCGCAGGTGGACAGGGGCGAAATACGCAGTATTTT,CASRAGGQGRNTQYF
TRBJ1-3,NA,few,TRBV20-1,TGCAGTGCTATGGAATCTGGAAACACCATATATTTT,CSAMESGNTIYF
TRBJ2-1,NA,NA,TRBV4-1,TGCGCCGTCAGTAGGAGCTCCTACAATGAGCAGTTCTTC,CAVSRSSYNEQFF
TRBJ1-1,NA,NA,TRBV15,TGTGCCACCAGCAGACGGGAGGGGACTGAAGCTTTCTTT,CATSRREGTEAFF
TRBJ2-1,NA,NA,TRBV20-1,TGCAGTGCTAGAGATCCGGGGGCGATTGCCCCCAATGAGCAGTTCTTC,CSARDPGAIAPNEQFF
TRBJ2-5,TRBD1,few,TRBV7-8,TGTGCCAGCAGCTTTCCGGACAGGGTGGATACCCAAGAGACCCAGTACTTC,CASSFPDRVDTQETQYF
TRBJ2-3,TRBD2,NA,TRBV4-1,TGCGCCAGCAGCCCCCCTAGCGGGGACACAGATACGCAGTATTTT,CASSPPSGDTDTQYF
TRBJ1-1,NA,few,TRBV28,TGTGCCAGCAGTTTAGGGGTTGCGGCAGGGCTGAACACTGAAGCTTTCTTT,CASSLGVAAGLNTEAFF
TRBJ2-3,TRBD2,NA,TRBV28,TGTGCCAGCAGGGGGGGGAGTTCAGATACGCAGTATTTT,CASRGGSSDTQYF
TRBJ2-7,TRBD1,NA,TRBV25-1,TGTGCCAGCAGTGAGTTCGACAGGGGGAATAGCTACGAGCAGTACTTC,CASSEFDRGNSYEQYF
TRBJ2-1,TRBD2,NA,TRBV12-3/TRBV12-4,TGTGCCAGCAGTCCCGGGGGGGCCGAAGAGCAGTTCTTC,CASSPGGAEEQFF
TRBJ2-3,TRBD1,many,TRBV6-5,TGTGCCAGCAGCCTGACAGGGGACACAGATACGCAGTATTTT,CASSLTGDTDTQYF
TRBJ2-3,NA,few,TRBV20-1,TGCAGTGCTGGGAAGGTAGTTTGGGGCACAGATACGCAGTATTTT,CSAGKVVWGTDTQYF
TRBJ1-1,TRBD1,few,TRBV6-1,TGTGCCAGCAGGCTAGAAGCGGGGACAGGGGTTCTAGCTTTCTTT,CASRLEAGTGVLAFF
TRBJ2-5,TRBD2,NA,TRBV7-3,TGTGCCAGCAGCACCGGACTAGCGGGACAACAAGAGACCCAGTACTTC,CASSTGLAGQQETQYF
TRBJ1-1,NA,few,TRBV11-1,TGTGCCAGCAGCTCCAGGTGGTTGGGGAAGGGTGAAGCTTTCTTT,CASSSRWLGKGEAFF
TRBJ2-7,TRBD1,many,TRBV11-2,TGTGCCAGCAGCCTGTCGGACAGGGCGTACGAGCAGTACTTC,CASSLSDRAYEQYF